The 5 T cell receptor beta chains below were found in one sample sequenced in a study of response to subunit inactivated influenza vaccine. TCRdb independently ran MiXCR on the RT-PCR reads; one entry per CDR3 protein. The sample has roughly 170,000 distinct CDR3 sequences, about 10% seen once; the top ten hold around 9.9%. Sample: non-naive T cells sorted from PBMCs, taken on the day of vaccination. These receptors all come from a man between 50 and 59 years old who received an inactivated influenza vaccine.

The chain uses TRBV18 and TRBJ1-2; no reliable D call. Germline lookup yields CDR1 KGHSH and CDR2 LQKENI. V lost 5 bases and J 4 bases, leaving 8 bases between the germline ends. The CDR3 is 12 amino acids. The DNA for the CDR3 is TGTGCCAGCTCAGATAACGGCTATGGCTACACCTTC. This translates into CASSDNGYGYTF.

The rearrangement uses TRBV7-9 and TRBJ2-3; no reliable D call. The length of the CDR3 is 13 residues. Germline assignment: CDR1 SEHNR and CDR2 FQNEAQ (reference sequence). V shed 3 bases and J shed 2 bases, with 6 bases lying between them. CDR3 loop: CASSLRLTDTQYF. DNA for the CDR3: TGTGCCAGCAGCTTGAGGCTCACAGATACGCAGTATTTT.

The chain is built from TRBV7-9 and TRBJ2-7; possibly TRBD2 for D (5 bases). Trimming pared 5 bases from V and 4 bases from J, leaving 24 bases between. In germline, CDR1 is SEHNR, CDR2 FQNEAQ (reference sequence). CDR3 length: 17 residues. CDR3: CASSASLRATPKYEQYF. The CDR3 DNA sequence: TGTGCCAGCAGCGCAAGCCTGAGGGCCACTCCTAAATACGAGCAGTACTTC.

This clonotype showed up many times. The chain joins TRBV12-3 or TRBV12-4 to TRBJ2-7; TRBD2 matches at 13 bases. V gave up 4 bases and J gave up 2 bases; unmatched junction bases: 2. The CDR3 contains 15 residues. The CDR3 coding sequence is TGTGCCAGCAGTTATGGGACTAGCGGGACCTACGAGCAGTACTTC. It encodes CASSYGTSGTYEQYF.

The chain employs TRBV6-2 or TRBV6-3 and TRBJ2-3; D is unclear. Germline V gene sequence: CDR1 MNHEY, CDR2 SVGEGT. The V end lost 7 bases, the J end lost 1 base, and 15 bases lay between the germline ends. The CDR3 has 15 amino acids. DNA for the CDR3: TGTGCCAGCAACCTGGACGGATCCGGCACAGATACGCAGTATTTT. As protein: CASNLDGSGTDTQYF.